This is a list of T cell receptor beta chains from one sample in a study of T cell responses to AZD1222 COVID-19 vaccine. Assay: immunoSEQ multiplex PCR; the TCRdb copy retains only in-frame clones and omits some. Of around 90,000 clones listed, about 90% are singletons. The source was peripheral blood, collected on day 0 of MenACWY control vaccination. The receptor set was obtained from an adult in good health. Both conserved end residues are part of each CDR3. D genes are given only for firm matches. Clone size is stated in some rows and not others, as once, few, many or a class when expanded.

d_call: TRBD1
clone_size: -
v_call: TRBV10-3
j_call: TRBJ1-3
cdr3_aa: CAISPGQRNTIYF
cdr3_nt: TGTGCCATCAGCCCGGGACAGCGAAACACCATATATTTT

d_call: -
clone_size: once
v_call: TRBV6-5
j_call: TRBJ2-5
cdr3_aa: CASSQRDTLQETQYF
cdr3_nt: TGTGCCAGCAGTCAACGGGACACCTTACAAGAGACCCAGTACTTC

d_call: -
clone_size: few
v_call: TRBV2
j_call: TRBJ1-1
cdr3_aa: CASRGRETEAFF
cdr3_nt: TGTGCCAGCAGGGGCAGGGAAACTGAAGCTTTCTTT

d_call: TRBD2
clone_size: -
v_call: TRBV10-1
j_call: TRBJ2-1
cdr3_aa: CASASSGGAGEQFF
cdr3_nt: TGCGCCAGCGCCTCTAGCGGGGGGGCCGGTGAGCAGTTCTTC

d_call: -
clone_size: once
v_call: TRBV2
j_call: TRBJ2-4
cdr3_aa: CASSYDGMTAKNIQYF
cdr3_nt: TGTGCCAGCAGTTATGACGGGATGACAGCCAAAAACATTCAGTACTTC

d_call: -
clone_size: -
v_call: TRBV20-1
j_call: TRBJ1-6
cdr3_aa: CSASGGTLHNSPLHF
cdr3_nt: TGCAGTGCTAGTGGGGGGACTCTCCATAATTCACCCCTCCACTTT

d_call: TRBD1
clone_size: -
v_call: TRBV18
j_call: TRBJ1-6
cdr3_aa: CASSPDRGYSPLHF
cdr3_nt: TGTGCCAGCTCGCCGGACAGGGGTTATTCACCCCTCCACTTT

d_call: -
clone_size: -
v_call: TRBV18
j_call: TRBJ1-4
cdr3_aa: CASSSESLATNEKLFF
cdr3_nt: TGTGCCAGCTCATCAGAATCTCTTGCAACTAATGAAAAACTGTTTTTT

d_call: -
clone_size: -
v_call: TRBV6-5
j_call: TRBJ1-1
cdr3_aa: CASSYRGGNTEAFF
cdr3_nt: TGTGCCAGCAGTTACCGGGGTGGAAACACTGAAGCTTTCTTT

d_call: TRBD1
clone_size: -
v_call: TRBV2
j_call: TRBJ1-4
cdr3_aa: CASIGQGNEKLFF
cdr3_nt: TGTGCCAGCATAGGACAGGGTAATGAAAAACTGTTTTTT

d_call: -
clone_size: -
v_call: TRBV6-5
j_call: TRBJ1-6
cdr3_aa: CASRGNNSPLHF
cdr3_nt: TGTGCCAGCCGGGGGAATAATTCACCCCTCCACTTT

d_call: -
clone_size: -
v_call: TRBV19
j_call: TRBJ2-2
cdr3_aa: CASSRWAGFDTGELFF
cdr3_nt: TGTGCCAGTAGTCGGTGGGCGGGCTTTGACACCGGGGAGCTGTTTTTT

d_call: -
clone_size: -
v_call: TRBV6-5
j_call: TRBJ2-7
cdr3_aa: CASRRGPDFYEQYF
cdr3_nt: TGTGCCAGCAGGAGAGGGCCTGACTTCTACGAGCAGTACTTC

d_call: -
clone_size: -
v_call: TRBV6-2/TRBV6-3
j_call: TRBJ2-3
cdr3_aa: CASSYEGRTDTQYF
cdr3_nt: TGTGCCAGCAGTTACGAGGGGCGAACAGATACGCAGTATTTT

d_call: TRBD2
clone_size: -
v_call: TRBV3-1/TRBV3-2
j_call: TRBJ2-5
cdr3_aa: CASSQVGGETQYF
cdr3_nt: TGTGCCAGCAGCCAAGTGGGGGGGGAGACCCAGTACTTC

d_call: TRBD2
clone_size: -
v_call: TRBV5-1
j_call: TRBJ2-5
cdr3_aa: CASSLDPLAGGETQYF
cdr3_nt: TGCGCCAGCAGCTTGGACCCCTTAGCGGGAGGAGAGACCCAGTACTTC

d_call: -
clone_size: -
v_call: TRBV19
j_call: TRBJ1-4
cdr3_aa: CASLPQVTKYEKLFF
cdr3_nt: TGTGCCAGCCTCCCACAGGTGACCAAGTATGAAAAACTGTTTTTT

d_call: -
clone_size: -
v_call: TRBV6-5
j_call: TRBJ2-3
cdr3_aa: CASSSGLFFTDTQYF
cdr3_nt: TGTGCCAGCAGCTCCGGTCTATTTTTCACAGATACGCAGTATTTT

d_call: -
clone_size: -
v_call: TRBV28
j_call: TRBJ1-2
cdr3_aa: CASSPDRLTRIYGYTF
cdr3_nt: TGTGCCAGCAGCCCTGACAGGCTCACTCGGATTTACGGCTACACCTTC

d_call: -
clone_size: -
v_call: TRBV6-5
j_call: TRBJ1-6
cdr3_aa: CASSWGPDNSPLHF
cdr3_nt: TGTGCCAGCAGTTGGGGGCCAGATAATTCACCCCTCCACTTT

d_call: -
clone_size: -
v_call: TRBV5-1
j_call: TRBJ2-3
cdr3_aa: CASSLGGYTDTQYF
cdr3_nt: TGCGCCAGCAGCTTGGGCGGGTACACAGATACGCAGTATTTT

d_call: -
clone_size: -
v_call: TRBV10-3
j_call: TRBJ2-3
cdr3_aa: CAQGESTDTQYF
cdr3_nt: TGTGCCCAAGGGGAATCCACAGATACGCAGTATTTT

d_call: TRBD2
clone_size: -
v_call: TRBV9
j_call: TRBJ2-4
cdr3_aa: CASSVGLAGSLIQYF
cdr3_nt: TGTGCCAGCAGCGTAGGTCTAGCGGGATCCCTCATTCAGTACTTC

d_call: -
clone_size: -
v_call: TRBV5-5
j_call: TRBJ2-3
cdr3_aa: CASSFIHPDTQYF
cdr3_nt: TGTGCCAGCAGCTTTATCCACCCCGATACGCAGTATTTT

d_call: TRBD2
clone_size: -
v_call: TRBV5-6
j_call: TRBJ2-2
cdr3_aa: CASTPGLQTGELFF
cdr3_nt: TGTGCCAGCACACCGGGACTACAGACCGGGGAGCTGTTTTTT

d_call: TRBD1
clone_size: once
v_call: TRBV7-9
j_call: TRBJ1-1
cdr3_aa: CASSQDRGGTEAFF
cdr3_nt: TGTGCCAGCAGCCAAGACAGGGGAGGCACTGAAGCTTTCTTT

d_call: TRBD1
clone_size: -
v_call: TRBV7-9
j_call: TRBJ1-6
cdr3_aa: CASSTTGVGNSPLHF
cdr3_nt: TGTGCCAGCAGCACGACAGGGGTAGGAAATTCACCCCTCCACTTT

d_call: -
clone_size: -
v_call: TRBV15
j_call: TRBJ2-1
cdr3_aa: CATSRDGNEQFF
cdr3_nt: TGTGCCACCAGCAGAGATGGGAATGAGCAGTTCTTC

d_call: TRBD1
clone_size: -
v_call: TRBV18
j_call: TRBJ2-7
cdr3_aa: CASSPPLRDRSNYEQYF
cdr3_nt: TGTGCCAGCTCACCACCCCTAAGGGACAGGAGTAACTACGAGCAGTACTTC